The 29 T cell receptor beta chains presented below share a single source sample, sequenced in a study of cytomegalovirus exposure and HLA in healthy donors. It was with 60 Vbeta and 13 Jbeta primers that the PCR ran. Assay: immunoSEQ multiplex PCR; the TCRdb copy retains only in-frame clones and omits some. The sample carries about 130,000 clones, around 80% recorded once. The sample consisted of PBMCs. These TCRs come from a man aged 18 to 30 in good health and CMV-seronegative.

The chain links TRBV28 to TRBJ2-7, with D maybe TRBD2 (5 bases). There are 16 residues in the CDR3. Germline V CDR1 and CDR2: MDHEN, SYDVKM. V dropped 3 bases and J dropped 3 bases, with 18 bases sitting between them. CDR3 region: CASSFPDTGVLYEQYF. The CDR3, as DNA: TGTGCCAGCAGTTTCCCCGACACCGGGGTACTCTACGAGCAGTACTTC.

Only one count was recorded for this clone. The chain combines TRBV27 with TRBJ2-5; a possible D gene is TRBD1 (6 bases). Germline loops: CDR1 MNHEY, CDR2 SMNVEV (reference sequence). This CDR3 region has 14 residues. Trimming took 0 bases from V and 7 from J, leaving 12 bases between them. The CDR3 sequence: CASSLSSGVGTQYF. For the CDR3, the DNA is TGTGCCAGCAGTTTATCGTCAGGGGTAGGGACCCAGTACTTC.

The rearrangement links TRBV5-1 to TRBJ2-3; D remains ambiguous. CDR1 and CDR2 (germline): SGHRS, YFSETQ. Trimming cost V 2 bases and J 0 bases, with 16 bases left between them. The CDR3 covers 17 residues. In nucleotides, the CDR3 is TGCGCCAGCAGCTTTAGAGCTAGAATCCATAGCACAGATACGCAGTATTTT. Translation gives CASSFRARIHSTDTQYF.

The V call is TRBV5-1, the J call TRBJ1-1; 10 positions agree with TRBD1. J gave up 5 bases and V 2 bases, and 9 bases lay outside the gene matches. The CDR3 loop spans 16 amino acids. Germline CDR1 SGHRS, CDR2 YFSETQ. The CDR3 nucleotides are TGCGCCAGCAGCTTTCTCGGGACAGGGGCCGGGACTGAAGCTTTCTTT. Protein sequence: CASSFLGTGAGTEAFF.

The chain combines TRBV7-7 with TRBJ2-2, with 12 positions matching TRBD2. CDR3 length: 16 residues. The germline CDR1 and CDR2 sequences are SSHAT and FNYEAQ (reference sequence). With 3 bases clipped from V and 4 bases from J, the junction kept 3 bases outside the gene matches. The CDR3 coding sequence is TGTGCCAGCAGCTTGGGACTAGCGGGCCTCACCGGGGAGCTGTTTTTT. It codes for CASSLGLAGLTGELFF.

The chain joins TRBV27 to TRBJ2-3, with 7 bases lining up with TRBD2. V lost 7 bases to trimming and J lost 2 bases; unmatched junction nucleotides: 3. Germline V gene sequence: CDR1 MNHEY, CDR2 SMNVEV (reference sequence). The CDR3 is made up of 13 amino acids. The CDR3 sequence: CASMGTNTDTQYF. In DNA, the CDR3 is TGTGCCAGCATGGGGACTAACACAGATACGCAGTATTTT.

V is TRBV19 and J is TRBJ1-1, with 7 bases aligning to TRBD1. CDR1 and CDR2 from the germline V gene are LNHDA and SQIVND (reference sequence). The CDR3 length is 13 residues. With V trimmed by 6 bases and J by 4 bases, 5 bases remained unmatched. This chain's CDR3 is CASRVTGATEAFF. The DNA for the CDR3 is TGTGCCAGTAGAGTTACAGGGGCCACTGAAGCTTTCTTT. The complete variable domain, with remaining parts taken from reference TRBV19 and TRBJ1-1, reads DGGITQSPKYLFRKEGQNVTLSCEQNLNHDAMYWYRQDPGQGLRLIYYSQIVNDFQKGDIAEGYSVSREKKESFPLTVTSAQKNPTAFYLCASRVTGATEAFFGQGTRLTVV.

This clone was observed once. The chain couples TRBV19 to TRBJ2-5; 13 bases align to TRBD2. CDR1 LNHDA and CDR2 SQIVND come from the germline V gene (reference sequence). V lost 7 bases, J lost 8 bases, and 7 bases stayed unmatched. This CDR3 is 14 amino acids long. This chain's CDR3 is CASNPGTSGATQYF. CDR3 nucleotides: TGTGCCAGTAATCCCGGGACTAGCGGGGCTACCCAGTACTTC.

This rearrangement joins TRBV18 to TRBJ2-1, with 9 bases lining up with TRBD1. CDR3 length equals 17 residues. The germline CDR1 and CDR2 sequences are KGHSH and LQKENI. The V and J ends lost 3 bases and 12 bases, in that order; junction bases with no gene match: 18. The CDR3 DNA reads as TGTGCCAGCTCACCGAATCAAGTAGGGACAGGGTTTTTAGGGCAGTTCTTC. Amino acids: CASSPNQVGTGFLGQFF.

The chain links TRBV6-1 to TRBJ2-7, with D maybe TRBD1 (5 bases). V was pared by 5 bases and J by 2 bases, with 13 bases between. Germline CDR1 reads MNHNS; CDR2 reads SASEGT. The CDR3 loop spans 14 amino acids. The CDR3 reads CASSNQGRTYEQYV. For the CDR3, the DNA is TGTGCCAGCAGTAACCAGGGCCGAACCTACGAGCAGTACGTC.

This clone was found a few times. The chain links TRBV7-9 to TRBJ1-1; D gene uncertain. V lost 5 bases, J lost 14 bases, and 15 bases lay in between. CDR3 length equals 11 residues. Germline V lookup: CDR1 SEHNR, CDR2 FQNEAQ (reference sequence). The chain's CDR3 is CASSTFDTGFF. CDR3 nucleotides: TGTGCCAGCAGCACCTTTGACACGGGGTTCTTT.

CDR3 bases: TGTGCCAGCTCTCCGACTAGCGGGATAAGGAATGAGCAGTTCTTC. Its protein is CASSPTSGIRNEQFF. The chain links TRBV18 to TRBJ2-1; 11 positions match TRBD2. Germline assignment: CDR1 KGHSH and CDR2 LQKENI. CDR3 length equals 15 residues. After removal of 6 bases from V and 7 bases from J, the junction contained 8 bases not matched to a gene.

This clone was seen once. The chain has TRBV7-9 and TRBJ2-2; D perhaps matches TRBD2 (6 bases). Germline CDR1 is SEHNR and CDR2 is FQNEAQ (reference sequence). The V and J ends lost 2 bases and 6 bases respectively, with 16 bases between them. CDR3 length: 16 residues. The CDR3 DNA sequence: TGTGCCAGCAGCTTAAGGGTCCGATGGAGGGCCGGGGAGCTGTTTTTT. Its translation: CASSLRVRWRAGELFF.

This clone was observed a handful of times. This chain connects TRBV27 to TRBJ2-7; TRBD1 matches 10 bases. The junction had 20 bases not matched to a gene; V was cut back by 5 bases and J by 4 bases. This CDR3 comprises 19 residues. Germline values: CDR1 MNHEY, CDR2 SMNVEV (reference sequence). Here the CDR3 DNA reads TGTGCCAGCAGTACCACCAGCCAATCCCGGGACAGGGGTCGATACGAGCAGTACTTC. Translation: CASSTTSQSRDRGRYEQYF.

This chain links TRBV5-1 with TRBJ1-4; D is undetermined. The CDR3 runs to 14 residues. Trimming took 2 bases from V and 8 from J, leaving 13 bases between them. Germline-derived CDR1 and CDR2 are SGHRS and YFSETQ. The CDR3 loop is CASSLRARGEKLFF. The DNA for the CDR3 is TGCGCCAGCAGCTTACGGGCCCGCGGGGAAAAACTGTTTTTT.

This clone has a handful of counts. The chain has TRBV6-5 and TRBJ1-1, with 7 bases identical to TRBD1. Per the germline V gene, CDR1 is MNHEY and CDR2 is SVGAGI. The junction had 5 bases not matched to a gene; V was cut back by 5 bases and J by 2 bases. The CDR3 is 14 amino acids. The CDR3 DNA reads TGTGCCAGCAGTAGAAGGGGGCTAAACACTGAAGCTTTCTTT. Translating it yields CASSRRGLNTEAFF.

The V gene is TRBV2, the J gene TRBJ2-7; D is unresolved. Germline V lookup: CDR1 SNHLY, CDR2 FYNNEI. Trimming took off 3 bases at V and 2 bases at J, with 14 bases between the two ends. CDR3 length equals 15 residues. Here the CDR3 reads CASSDLGGDPYEQYV. The CDR3 DNA reads TGTGCCAGCAGTGATCTGGGTGGAGATCCCTACGAGCAGTACGTC.

The chain is built from TRBV10-3 and TRBJ2-5; the match to TRBD2 covers 12 bases. Germline loops: CDR1 ENHRY, CDR2 SYGVKD. The CDR3 loop spans 15 amino acids. V dropped 6 bases and J dropped 1; count of bases not matched to a gene: 3. CDR3 in DNA: TGTGCCATCAGGGGACTAGCGGGTTTCCAAGAGACCCAGTACTTC. Translation: CAIRGLAGFQETQYF.

The chain carries TRBV6-5 and TRBJ1-1; D gene unclear. V was pared by 2 bases and J by 1 base, with 11 bases between. Germline CDR1 is MNHEY and CDR2 is SVGAGI. CDR3 length equals 15 residues. The CDR3: CASSYRLDGNTEAFF. The CDR3 DNA reads TGTGCCAGCAGTTACCGTCTAGACGGGAACACTGAAGCTTTCTTT.

Note on this clone: Compared with germline, one end of the junction differs, possibly owing to a read error. This rearrangement joins TRBV7-6 to TRBJ2-2; D perhaps matches TRBD2 (5 bases). This CDR3 comprises 16 residues. The germline V gene has CDR1 SGHVS and CDR2 FNYEAQ. The CDR3 sequence: CANSASRVGDTGELFF. The DNA for the CDR3 is TGTGCCAACAGCGCCTCTCGCGTGGGAGACACCGGGGAGCTGTTTTTT.

This chain connects TRBV18 to TRBJ2-3; D unclear. The CDR3 is 15 residues long. V lost 0 bases to trimming and J lost 0 bases, with 7 bases between them. CDR1 is KGHSH and CDR2 is LQKENI in the germline V gene. CDR3 region: CASSPPAASTDTQYF. DNA for the CDR3: TGTGCCAGCTCACCACCGGCGGCTAGCACAGATACGCAGTATTTT.

The chain joins TRBV19 to TRBJ1-2, with no clear D. Germline V CDR1 and CDR2: LNHDA, SQIVND (reference sequence). The CDR3 has 14 residues. Deletions cut 1 base from V and 3 bases from J, with 9 bases between. For the CDR3, the DNA is TGTGCCAGTAGTATAGTTTTCGGGGACTATGGCTACACCTTC. Amino acids: CASSIVFGDYGYTF.

The chain has TRBV7-9 and TRBJ2-1, with D perhaps matching TRBD2 (6 bases). The CDR3 consists of 13 residues. The germline gives CDR1 SEHNR, CDR2 FQNEAQ (reference sequence). The germline V and J ends were trimmed by 1 base and 11 bases, with 12 bases remaining between them. The CDR3 loop reads CASSLDVGTQQFF. Written as DNA, the CDR3 is TGTGCCAGCAGCTTAGATGTCGGGACTCAGCAGTTCTTC.

The gene calls are TRBV6-5 and TRBJ2-1; 7 nucleotides align to TRBD2. Germline V CDR1 and CDR2: MNHEY, SVGAGI. J gave up 9 bases and V 9 bases, and 11 bases lay outside the gene matches. The CDR3 is made up of 13 amino acids. In nucleotides, the CDR3 is TGTGCCAGTACTAGCGACTTTAAGAGTGAGCAGTTCTTC. This encodes CASTSDFKSEQFF.

This clone was observed a single time. V is TRBV2 and J is TRBJ1-2; 10 bases align to TRBD1. Germline V CDR1 and CDR2: SNHLY, FYNNEI. The CDR3 extends over 16 amino acids. The V and J ends lost 10 bases and 0 bases, in that order; junction bases with no gene match: 11. The CDR3 protein is CATKGQGGNTNYGYTF. For the CDR3, the DNA is TGTGCCACCAAAGGACAGGGGGGAAATACTAACTATGGCTACACCTTC.

The chain links TRBV11-2 to TRBJ2-1; D is ambiguous. V lost 3 bases to trimming and J lost 8 bases, with 8 bases between them. Germline assignment: CDR1 SGHAT and CDR2 FQNNGV. The CDR3 extends over 12 amino acids. CDR3 nucleotides: TGTGCCAGCAGCTTCGACTTGGATGAGCAGTTCTTC. This encodes CASSFDLDEQFF.

This clone has only one observation. This chain links TRBV15 with TRBJ1-5; no clear D gene. Trimming pared 0 bases from V and 2 bases from J, leaving 11 bases between. The V gene's germline CDR1 is LNHNV and CDR2 YYDKDF (reference sequence). The CDR3 totals 16 residues. The CDR3 loop is CATSRDPGNGNQPQHF. Here the CDR3 DNA reads TGTGCCACCAGCAGAGATCCCGGGAATGGCAATCAGCCCCAGCATTTT.

The CDR3: CASRPSGRAWNEQFF. The CDR3, as DNA: TGTGCCAGCAGGCCTAGCGGGAGGGCGTGGAATGAGCAGTTCTTC. The chain recombines TRBV7-2 with TRBJ2-1; 12 positions agree with TRBD2. The CDR3 has 15 amino acids. The V and J ends lost 6 bases and 7 bases, in that order; junction bases with no gene match: 7. Germline CDR1 is SGHTA and CDR2 is FQGNSA.

The chain employs TRBV5-8 and TRBJ1-1, with 7 bases identical to TRBD1. V was pared by 4 bases and J by 5 bases, with 8 bases of the junction left unmatched. CDR3 length: 14 residues. Per the germline V gene, CDR1 is SGHTS and CDR2 is YDEGEE. The CDR3 coding sequence is TGTGCCAGCAGCCCGACAGGGAGGTGGACTGAAGCTTTCTTT. It is translated as CASSPTGRWTEAFF.